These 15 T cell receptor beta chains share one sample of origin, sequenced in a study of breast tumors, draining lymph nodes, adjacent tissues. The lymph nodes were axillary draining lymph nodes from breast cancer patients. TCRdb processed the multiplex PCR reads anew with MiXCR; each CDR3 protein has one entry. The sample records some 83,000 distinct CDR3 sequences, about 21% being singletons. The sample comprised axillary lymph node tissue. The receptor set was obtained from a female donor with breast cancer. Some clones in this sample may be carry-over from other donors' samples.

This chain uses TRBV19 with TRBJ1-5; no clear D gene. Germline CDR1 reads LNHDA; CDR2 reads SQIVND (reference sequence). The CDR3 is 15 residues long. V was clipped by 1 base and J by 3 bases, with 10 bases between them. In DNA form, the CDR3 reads TGTGCCAGTAGTATAGGAAACAGCAACAATCAGCCCCAGCATTTT. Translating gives CASSIGNSNNQPQHF. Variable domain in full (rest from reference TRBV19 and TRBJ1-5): DGGITQSPKYLFRKEGQNVTLSCEQNLNHDAMYWYRQDPGQGLRLIYYSQIVNDFQKGDIAEGYSVSREKKESFPLTVTSAQKNPTAFYLCASSIGNSNNQPQHFGDGTRLSIL.

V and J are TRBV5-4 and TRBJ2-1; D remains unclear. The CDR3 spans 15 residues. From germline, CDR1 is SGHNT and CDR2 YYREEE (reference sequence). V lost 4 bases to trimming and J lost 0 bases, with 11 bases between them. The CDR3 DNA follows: TGTGCCAGCAGCCTTCGTGACCGCTCCTACAATGAGCAGTTCTTC. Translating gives CASSLRDRSYNEQFF.

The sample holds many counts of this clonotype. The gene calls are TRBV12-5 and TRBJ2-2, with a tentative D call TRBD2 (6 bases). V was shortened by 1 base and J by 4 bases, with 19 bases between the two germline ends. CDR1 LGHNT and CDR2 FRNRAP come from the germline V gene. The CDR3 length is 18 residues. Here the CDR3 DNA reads TGTGCTAGTGGTTTGGGCCGGGACTTACTTGGCGTCACCGGGGAGCTGTTTTTT. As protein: CASGLGRDLLGVTGELFF.

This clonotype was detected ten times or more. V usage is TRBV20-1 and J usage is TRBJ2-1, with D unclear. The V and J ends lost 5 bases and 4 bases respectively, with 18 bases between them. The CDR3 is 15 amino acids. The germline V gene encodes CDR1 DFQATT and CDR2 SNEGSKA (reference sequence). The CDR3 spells CSASALGEVYNEQFF. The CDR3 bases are TGCAGTGCTTCGGCGCTTGGAGAGGTGTACAATGAGCAGTTCTTC.

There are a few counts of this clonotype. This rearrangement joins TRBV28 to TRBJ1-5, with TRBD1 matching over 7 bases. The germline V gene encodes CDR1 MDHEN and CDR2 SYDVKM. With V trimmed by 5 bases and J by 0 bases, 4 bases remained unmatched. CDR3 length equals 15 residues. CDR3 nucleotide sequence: TGTGCCAGCAGTGCAGGGGGGGGTAGCAATCAGCCCCAGCATTTT. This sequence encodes CASSAGGGSNQPQHF.

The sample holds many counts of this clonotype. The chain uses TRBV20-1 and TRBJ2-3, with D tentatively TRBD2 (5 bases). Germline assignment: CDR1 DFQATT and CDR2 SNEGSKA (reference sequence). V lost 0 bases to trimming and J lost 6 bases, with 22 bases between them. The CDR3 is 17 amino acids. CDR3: CSARDLEGHAVADTQYF. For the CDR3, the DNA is TGCAGTGCTAGAGATCTTGAGGGCCATGCGGTCGCGGATACGCAGTATTTT.

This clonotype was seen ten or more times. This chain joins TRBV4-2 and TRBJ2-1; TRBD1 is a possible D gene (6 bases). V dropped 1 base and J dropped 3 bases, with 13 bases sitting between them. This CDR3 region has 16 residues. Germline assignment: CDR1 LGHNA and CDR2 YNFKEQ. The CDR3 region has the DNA TGTGCCAGCAGCCAAGCTCAGGGGCCCTTCTACAATGAGCAGTTCTTC. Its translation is CASSQAQGPFYNEQFF.

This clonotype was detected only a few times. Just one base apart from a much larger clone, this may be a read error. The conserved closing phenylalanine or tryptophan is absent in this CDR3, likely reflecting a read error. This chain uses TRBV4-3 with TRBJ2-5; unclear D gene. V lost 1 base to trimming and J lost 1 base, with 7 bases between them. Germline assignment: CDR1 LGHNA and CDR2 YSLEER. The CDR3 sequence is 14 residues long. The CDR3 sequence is CASSQAPGQETQYS. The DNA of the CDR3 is TGCGCCAGCAGCCAAGCCCCGGGCCAAGAGACCCAGTACTCC.

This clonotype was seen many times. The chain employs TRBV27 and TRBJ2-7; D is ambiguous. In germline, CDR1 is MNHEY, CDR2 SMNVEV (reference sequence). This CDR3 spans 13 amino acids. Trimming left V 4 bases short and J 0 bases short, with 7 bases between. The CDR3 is CASSYGTSYEQYF. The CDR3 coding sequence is TGTGCCAGCAGTTATGGAACCTCCTACGAGCAGTACTTC.

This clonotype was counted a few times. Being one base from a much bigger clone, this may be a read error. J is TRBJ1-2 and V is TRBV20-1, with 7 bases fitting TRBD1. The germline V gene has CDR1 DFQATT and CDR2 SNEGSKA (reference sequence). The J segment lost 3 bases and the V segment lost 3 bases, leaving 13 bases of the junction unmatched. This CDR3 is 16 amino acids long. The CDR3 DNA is TGCAGTGCTAGTGGGGAGGGGGCGGGGGGGGACTATGGCTACACCTTC. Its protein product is CSASGEGAGGDYGYTF.

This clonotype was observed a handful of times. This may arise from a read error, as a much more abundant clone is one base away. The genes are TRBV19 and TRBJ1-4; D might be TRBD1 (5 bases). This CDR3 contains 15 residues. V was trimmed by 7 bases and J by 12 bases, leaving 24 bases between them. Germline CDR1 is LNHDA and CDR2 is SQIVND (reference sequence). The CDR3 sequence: CASTYGLGEGEELFF. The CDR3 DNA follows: TGTGCCAGTACCTATGGCCTGGGGGAAGGCGAAGAACTGTTTTTT.

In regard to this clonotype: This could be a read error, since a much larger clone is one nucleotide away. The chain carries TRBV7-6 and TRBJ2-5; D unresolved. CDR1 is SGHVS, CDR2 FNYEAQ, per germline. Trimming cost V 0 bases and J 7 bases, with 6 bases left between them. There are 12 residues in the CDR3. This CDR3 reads CASSLATVTQYF. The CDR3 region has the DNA TGTGCCAGCAGCTTAGCGACGGTGACCCAGTACTTC.

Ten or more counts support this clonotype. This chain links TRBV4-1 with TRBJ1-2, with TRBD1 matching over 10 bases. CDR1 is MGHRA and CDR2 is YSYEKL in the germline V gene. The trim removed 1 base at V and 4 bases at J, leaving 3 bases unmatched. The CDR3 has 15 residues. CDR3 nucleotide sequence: TGCGCCAGCAGCCAAGGACAGGGGGCAGGCTATGGCTACACCTTC. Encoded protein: CASSQGQGAGYGYTF.

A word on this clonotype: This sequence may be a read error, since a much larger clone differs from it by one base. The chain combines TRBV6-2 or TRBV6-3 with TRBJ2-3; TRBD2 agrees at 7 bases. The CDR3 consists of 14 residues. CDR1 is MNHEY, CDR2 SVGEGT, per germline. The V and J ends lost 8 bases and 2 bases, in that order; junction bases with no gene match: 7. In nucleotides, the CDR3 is TGTGCCAGCGGGGTAGCGGGCTTCACAGATACGCAGTATTTT. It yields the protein CASGVAGFTDTQYF.

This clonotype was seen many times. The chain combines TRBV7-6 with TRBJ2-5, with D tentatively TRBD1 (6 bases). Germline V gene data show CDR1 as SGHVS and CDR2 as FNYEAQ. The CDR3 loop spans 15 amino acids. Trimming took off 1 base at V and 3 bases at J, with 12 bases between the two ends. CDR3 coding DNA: TGTGCCAGCAGCTTAGATGTGGGGGCAGAAGAGACCCAGTACTTC. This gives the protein CASSLDVGAEETQYF.